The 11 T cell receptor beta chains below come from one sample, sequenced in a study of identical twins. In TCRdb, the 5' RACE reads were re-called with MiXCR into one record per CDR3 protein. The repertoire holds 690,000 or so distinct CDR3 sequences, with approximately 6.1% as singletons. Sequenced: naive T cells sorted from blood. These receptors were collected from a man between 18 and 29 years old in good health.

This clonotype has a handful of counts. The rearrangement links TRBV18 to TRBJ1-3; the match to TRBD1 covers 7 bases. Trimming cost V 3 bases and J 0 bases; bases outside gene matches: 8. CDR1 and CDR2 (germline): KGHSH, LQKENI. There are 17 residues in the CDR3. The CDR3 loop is CASSPLPGTDSGNTIYF. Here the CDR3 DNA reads TGTGCCAGCTCACCCCTCCCCGGGACAGACTCTGGAAACACCATATATTTT. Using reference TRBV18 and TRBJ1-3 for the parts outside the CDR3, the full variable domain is NAGVMQNPRHLVRRRGQEARLRCSPMKGHSHVYWYRQLPEEGLKFMVYLQKENIIDESGMPKERFSAEFPKEGPSILRIQQVVRGDSAAYFCASSPLPGTDSGNTIYFGEGSWLTVV.

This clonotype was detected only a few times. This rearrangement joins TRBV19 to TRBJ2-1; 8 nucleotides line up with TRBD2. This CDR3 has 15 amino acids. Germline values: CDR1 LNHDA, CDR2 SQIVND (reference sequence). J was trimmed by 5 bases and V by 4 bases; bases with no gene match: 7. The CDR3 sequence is CASSKPGLVDNEQFF. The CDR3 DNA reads TGTGCCAGTAGTAAACCGGGACTAGTCGACAATGAGCAGTTCTTC.

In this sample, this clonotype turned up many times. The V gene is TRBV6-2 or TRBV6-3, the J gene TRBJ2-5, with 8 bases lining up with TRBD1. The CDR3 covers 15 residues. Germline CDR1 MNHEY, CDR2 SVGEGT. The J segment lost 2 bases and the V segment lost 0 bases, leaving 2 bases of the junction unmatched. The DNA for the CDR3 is TGTGCCAGCAGTTACTCTTGGACAGGGCAAGAGACCCAGTACTTC. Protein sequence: CASSYSWTGQETQYF.

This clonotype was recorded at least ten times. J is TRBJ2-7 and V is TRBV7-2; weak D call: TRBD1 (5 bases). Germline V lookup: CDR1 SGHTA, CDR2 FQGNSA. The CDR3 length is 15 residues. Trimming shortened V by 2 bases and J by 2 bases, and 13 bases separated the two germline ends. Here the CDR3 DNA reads TGTGCCAGCAGCTTACAGGGTAACCCAACCTACGAGCAGTACTTC. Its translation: CASSLQGNPTYEQYF.

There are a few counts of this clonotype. The CDR3 sequence: CAIRGQGNTGELFF. Written as DNA, the CDR3 is TGTGCCATCAGGGGACAGGGAAACACCGGGGAGCTGTTTTTT. The rearrangement joins TRBV10-3 to TRBJ2-2; TRBD1 agrees at 9 bases. The trim removed 6 bases at V and 2 bases at J, leaving 1 base unmatched. This CDR3 is 14 amino acids long. Germline CDR1 ENHRY, CDR2 SYGVKD.

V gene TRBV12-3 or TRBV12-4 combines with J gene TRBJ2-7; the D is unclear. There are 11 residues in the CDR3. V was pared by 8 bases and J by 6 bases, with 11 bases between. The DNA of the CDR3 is TGTGCCAGCCGGTTTGGCTTCGAGCAGTACTTC. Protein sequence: CASRFGFEQYF.

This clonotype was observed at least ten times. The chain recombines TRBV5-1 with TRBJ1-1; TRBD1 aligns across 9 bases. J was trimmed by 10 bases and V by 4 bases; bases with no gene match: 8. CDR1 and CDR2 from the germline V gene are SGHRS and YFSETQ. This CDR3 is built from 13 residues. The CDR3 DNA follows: TGCGCCAGCAGCGCTAGGACAGGGGTTGGAGCTTTCTTT. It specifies CASSARTGVGAFF.

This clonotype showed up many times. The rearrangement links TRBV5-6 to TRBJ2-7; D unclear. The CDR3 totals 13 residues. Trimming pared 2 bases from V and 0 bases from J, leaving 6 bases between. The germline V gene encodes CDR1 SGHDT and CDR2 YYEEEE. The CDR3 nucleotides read TGTGCCAGCAGCTTTAGTGGCTCCTACGAGCAGTACTTC. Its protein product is CASSFSGSYEQYF.

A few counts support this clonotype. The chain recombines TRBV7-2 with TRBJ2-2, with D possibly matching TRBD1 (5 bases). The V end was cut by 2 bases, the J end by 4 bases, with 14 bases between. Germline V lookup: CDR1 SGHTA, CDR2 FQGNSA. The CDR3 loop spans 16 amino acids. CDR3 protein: CASSLWGSWGTGELFF. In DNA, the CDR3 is TGTGCCAGCAGCTTATGGGGCAGTTGGGGCACCGGGGAGCTGTTTTTT.

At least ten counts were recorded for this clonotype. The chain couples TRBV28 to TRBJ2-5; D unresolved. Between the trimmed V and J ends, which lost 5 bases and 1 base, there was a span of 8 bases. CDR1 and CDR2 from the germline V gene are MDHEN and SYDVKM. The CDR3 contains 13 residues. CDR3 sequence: CASSSLLQETQYF. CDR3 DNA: TGTGCCAGCAGTAGTCTCCTCCAAGAGACCCAGTACTTC.

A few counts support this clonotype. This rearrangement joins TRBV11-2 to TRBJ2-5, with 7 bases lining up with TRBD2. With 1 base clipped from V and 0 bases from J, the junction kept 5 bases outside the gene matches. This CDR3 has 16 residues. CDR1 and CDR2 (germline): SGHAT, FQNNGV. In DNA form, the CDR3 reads TGTGCCAGCAGCTTAGCGAGCGGGACGTACCAAGAGACCCAGTACTTC. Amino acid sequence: CASSLASGTYQETQYF.